These 24 T cell receptor beta chains share one sample of origin, sequenced in a study of shared clonotypes between healthy human individuals. Only CD45RO-negative cells positively selected for CCR7 counted as naive CD8 cells, so terminally differentiated effector memory CD45RA+ cells were excluded. TCRdb's table, derived via immunoSEQ multiplex PCR, lists solely in-frame clones and lacks some. The table has over 2,000,000 clones, roughly 95% seen once. Sequencing was carried out using naive CD8+ T cells from PBMCs. These receptors were collected from a man between 18 and 29 years old in good health. Some clones in this sample may be carry-over from other donors' samples.

In its sample, this clone was seen once. This rearrangement joins TRBV7-8 to TRBJ2-3, with 7 bases matching TRBD1. Germline V gene data show CDR1 as SGHVS and CDR2 as FQNEAQ. The CDR3 is 14 amino acids. The V segment lost 4 bases and the J segment 4 bases; nucleotides outside the gene matches: 5. Here the CDR3 DNA reads TGTGCCAGCAGCTCAAGACAGGGCCCAGATACGCAGTATTTT. Protein product: CASSSRQGPDTQYF.

This chain joins TRBV27 and TRBJ2-5; D may be TRBD2 (6 bases). Deletions cut 5 bases from V and 0 bases from J, with 10 bases between. The CDR3 consists of 14 residues. Germline CDR1 is MNHEY and CDR2 is SMNVEV (reference sequence). CDR3 loop: CASSISGDQETQYF. The DNA for the CDR3 is TGTGCCAGCAGTATCTCGGGAGACCAAGAGACCCAGTACTTC.

The chain links TRBV10-2 to TRBJ1-2, with 8 bases lining up with TRBD1. The CDR3 runs to 15 residues. The germline CDR1 and CDR2 sequences are WSHSY and SAAADI. Trimming cost V 3 bases and J 8 bases; bases outside gene matches: 11. CDR3: CASSEVGQGAGGYTF. The CDR3 coding sequence is TGCGCCAGCAGTGAAGTAGGCCAGGGGGCCGGAGGCTACACCTTC.

CDR3 amino acids: CASSPRTDGNTEAFF. CDR3 bases: TGTGCCAGCAGTCCGAGGACGGACGGGAACACTGAAGCTTTCTTT. V usage is TRBV28 and J usage is TRBJ1-1; D not resolved. Germline assignment: CDR1 MDHEN and CDR2 SYDVKM. Trimming took off 5 bases at V and 1 base at J, with 14 bases between the two ends. CDR3 size: 15 residues.

CDR3 sequence reads: CASSQGFGNTEAFF. CDR3 in DNA: TGTGCCAGCAGCCAAGGGTTTGGGAACACTGAAGCTTTCTTT. The chain links TRBV4-2 to TRBJ1-1; D is uncertain. The CDR3 is made up of 14 amino acids. Germline V gives CDR1 LGHNA, CDR2 YNFKEQ. V lost 1 base, J lost 1 base, and 7 bases lay in between.

This chain links TRBV28 with TRBJ2-5; weak D call: TRBD1 (6 bases). Germline CDR1 and CDR2: MDHEN and SYDVKM. CDR3 size: 16 residues. V was clipped by 2 bases and J by 1 base, with 14 bases between them. This CDR3 is CASSLLWTDTQETQYF. CDR3 nucleotides: TGTGCCAGCAGTTTACTTTGGACAGACACCCAAGAGACCCAGTACTTC. Complete variable domain (other parts from reference TRBV28 and TRBJ2-5): DVKVTQSSRYLVKRTGEKVFLECVQDMDHENMFWYRQDPGLGLRLIYFSYDVKMKEKGDIPEGYSVSREKKERFSLILESASTNQTSMYLCASSLLWTDTQETQYFGPGTRLLVL.

The chain employs TRBV25-1 and TRBJ2-7; 7 bases match TRBD2. The V and J ends lost 6 bases and 2 bases, in that order; junction bases with no gene match: 7. The CDR3 runs to 14 residues. Germline V gene lookup returns CDR1 MGHDK and CDR2 SYGVNS. The CDR3 DNA reads TGTGCCAGCAGCTCACGGGGGAGGGCCTACGAGCAGTACTTC. Residues: CASSSRGRAYEQYF.

V and J are TRBV28 and TRBJ2-5; D remains unclear. The V end lost 6 bases, the J end lost 4 bases, and 15 bases lay between the germline ends. The CDR3 totals 14 residues. Germline V lookup: CDR1 MDHEN, CDR2 SYDVKM. CDR3 DNA sequence: TGTGCCAGCAGCCCCTTAGGTATCGGAGAGACCCAGTACTTC. Its translation: CASSPLGIGETQYF.

This clone was seen more than once but under ten times. The chain couples TRBV20-1 to TRBJ1-4; D is ambiguous. Germline V gene data show CDR1 as DFQATT and CDR2 as SNEGSKA (reference sequence). The CDR3 is made up of 10 amino acids. Trimming removed 4 bases from V and 13 bases from J, with 10 bases in between. CDR3: CSAIRDRLFF. The CDR3 nucleotides are TGCAGTGCTATCCGGGATCGACTGTTTTTT.

The V and J genes are TRBV28 and TRBJ2-3; 10 nucleotides agree with TRBD1. The CDR3 is 15 amino acids. Germline-derived CDR1 and CDR2 are MDHEN and SYDVKM. V lost 5 bases, J lost 5 bases, and 7 bases stayed unmatched. The CDR3 here is CASSRRTGGIDTQYF. In DNA, the CDR3 is TGTGCCAGCAGTAGGCGGACAGGGGGAATAGATACGCAGTATTTT. The full variable domain, its missing parts supplied by reference TRBV28 and TRBJ2-3, is DVKVTQSSRYLVKRTGEKVFLECVQDMDHENMFWYRQDPGLGLRLIYFSYDVKMKEKGDIPEGYSVSREKKERFSLILESASTNQTSMYLCASSRRTGGIDTQYFGPGTRLTVL.

The chain has TRBV9 and TRBJ2-3; 15 bases are a match to TRBD2. With 1 base clipped from V and 4 bases from J, the junction kept 7 bases outside the gene matches. The germline gives CDR1 SGDLS, CDR2 YYNGEE. The CDR3 is 18 residues long. CDR3 sequence reads: CASSVSGTSGRFADTQYF. The CDR3 DNA sequence: TGTGCCAGCAGCGTATCAGGGACTAGCGGGAGGTTCGCAGATACGCAGTATTTT.

The chain has TRBV9 and TRBJ2-3; 10 bases fit TRBD2. Trimming took 4 bases from V and 4 from J; bases not matched to a gene: 6. CDR3 size: 15 residues. Germline V gene data show CDR1 as SGDLS and CDR2 as YYNGEE. For the CDR3, the DNA is TGTGCCAGCAGCCGCGGGACTAGCGATCCAGATACGCAGTATTTT. Residues: CASSRGTSDPDTQYF.

The V call is TRBV10-3, the J call TRBJ1-1; possible D gene TRBD1, 5 bases. The CDR3 totals 13 residues. Germline CDR1 reads ENHRY; CDR2 reads SYGVKD. V dropped 6 bases and J dropped 1 base, with 9 bases sitting between them. In DNA form, the CDR3 reads TGTGCCATCAGACCGACAGAGAACACTGAAGCTTTCTTT. Translating it yields CAIRPTENTEAFF.

The rearrangement links TRBV15 to TRBJ1-1; D is unclear. V lost 6 bases and J lost 0, with 8 bases in between. Germline V gives CDR1 LNHNV, CDR2 YYDKDF (reference sequence). CDR3 length equals 13 residues. The CDR3, as DNA: TGTGCCACCAGTACATCCATGAACACTGAAGCTTTCTTT. This gives the protein CATSTSMNTEAFF.

The chain recombines TRBV14 with TRBJ2-7; a possible D gene is TRBD2 (6 bases). The CDR3 spans 13 residues. With 3 bases removed from V and 2 bases from J, the gap between germline ends came to 8 bases. The V gene's germline CDR1 is SGHDN and CDR2 FVKESK. CDR3 sequence (DNA): TGTGCCAGCAGCCATTCGGGGGCCTACGAGCAGTACTTC. Encoded protein: CASSHSGAYEQYF.

The rearrangement joins TRBV4-3 to TRBJ1-2; D is unclear. Trimming cost V 1 base and J 5 bases, with 11 bases left between them. This CDR3 region has 14 residues. CDR1 is LGHNA and CDR2 is YSLEER in the germline V gene. CDR3 DNA sequence: TGCGCCAGCAGCCAAGTGGGAGTACTGTATGGCTACACCTTC. Amino acids: CASSQVGVLYGYTF.

Note on this clone: At the DNA level, this CDR3 is encoded by other sequences in the same sample as well. The chain employs TRBV27 and TRBJ1-2; a possible D gene is TRBD1 (5 bases). Germline V gene data show CDR1 as MNHEY and CDR2 as SMNVEV (reference sequence). This CDR3 spans 14 amino acids. The V and J ends lost 5 bases and 2 bases respectively, with 12 bases between them. The CDR3 coding sequence is TGTGCCAGCAGTCTGTCTGCAGGGAACTATGGCTACACCTTC. Residues: CASSLSAGNYGYTF.

The chain couples TRBV4-3 to TRBJ2-6; D not certain. The CDR3 has 16 residues. With 4 bases removed from V and 0 bases from J, the gap between germline ends came to 10 bases. The V gene's germline CDR1 is LGHNA and CDR2 YSLEER. CDR3 nucleotides: TGCGCCAGCAGCCTAGGACGGATCTCTGGGGCCAACGTCCTGACTTTC. This translates into CASSLGRISGANVLTF.

This chain uses TRBV7-9 with TRBJ2-5; a weak D match, TRBD1 (6 bases). CDR1 SEHNR and CDR2 FQNEAQ come from the germline V gene (reference sequence). This CDR3 comprises 17 residues. The germline V and J ends were trimmed by 5 bases and 4 bases, with 23 bases remaining between them. The CDR3 is CASSLPWGQEGTETQYF. The CDR3 DNA follows: TGTGCCAGCAGCCTACCCTGGGGACAAGAGGGAACAGAGACCCAGTACTTC.

The V gene is TRBV21-1, the J gene TRBJ1-4. TRBV21-1 is designated a pseudogene. CDR3 size: 16 residues. In DNA form, the CDR3 reads TGTGCCAGCAGCAAAGGGGCTTGGCAGGACAATGAAAAACTGTTTTTT. Encoded protein: CASSKGAWQDNEKLFF.

The rearrangement joins TRBV27 to TRBJ1-1; perhaps TRBD1 as D (6 bases). Germline CDR1 and CDR2: MNHEY and SMNVEV (reference sequence). CDR3 length: 18 residues. V lost 5 bases, J lost 3 bases, and 25 bases lay in between. The chain's CDR3 is CASSRSVGTNVGDTEAFF. The CDR3 DNA reads TGTGCCAGCAGTCGCTCGGTGGGGACAAACGTTGGGGACACTGAAGCTTTCTTT.

This sequence joins TRBV27 and TRBJ1-2; possible D gene TRBD1, 6 bases. Trimming removed 4 bases from V and 8 bases from J, with 17 bases in between. The CDR3 runs to 14 residues. Per the germline V gene, CDR1 is MNHEY and CDR2 is SMNVEV (reference sequence). CDR3 region: CASSSVPGGRGYTF. In DNA form, the CDR3 reads TGTGCCAGCAGTTCCGTTCCGGGGGGCAGGGGCTACACCTTC.

This sequence joins TRBV7-2 and TRBJ2-1; D not resolved. Trimming pared 5 bases from V and 6 bases from J, leaving 8 bases between. Germline CDR1 and CDR2: SGHTA and FQGNSA. This CDR3 is built from 12 residues. The CDR3 region is CASSPTGNEQFF. CDR3 sequence (DNA): TGTGCCAGCAGCCCCACCGGCAATGAGCAGTTCTTC. The full variable domain, rest sourced from reference TRBV7-2 and TRBJ2-1, is GAGVSQSPSNKVTEKGKDVELRCDPISGHTALYWYRQSLGQGLEFLIYFQGNSAPDKSGLPSDRFSAERTGGSVSTLTIQRTQQEDSAVYLCASSPTGNEQFFGPGTRLTVL.

Regarding this clone: Other DNA sequences of this sample code for an identical CDR3. The chain combines TRBV13 with TRBJ2-5; no clear D. V was pared by 5 bases and J by 2 bases, with 3 bases between. The CDR3 is 11 amino acids. Germline V gene lookup returns CDR1 PRHDT and CDR2 FYEKMQ (reference sequence). As DNA, the CDR3 is TGTGCCAGCAGCCCGCAAGAGACCCAGTACTTC. It codes for CASSPQETQYF. Combining the CDR3 with reference TRBV13 and TRBJ2-5 gives the whole variable domain AAGVIQSPRHLIKEKRETATLKCYPIPRHDTVYWYQQGPGQDPQFLISFYEKMQSDKGSIPDRFSAQQFSDYHSELNMSSLELGDSALYFCASSPQETQYFGPGTRLLVL.